These 16 T cell receptor beta chains were all obtained from the same sample, sequenced in a study of T cell changes during pregnancy in multiple sclerosis. The assay was immunoSEQ multiplex PCR, and TCRdb's table has in-frame clones only and misses some. This table has tens of thousands of clones, around 92% appearing once. This sample comprised CD4+ T cells from peripheral blood mononuclear cells, obtained after pregnancy. These receptors came from a female donor with multiple sclerosis, enrolled in a pregnancy study.

The V call is TRBV12-5, the J call TRBJ1-1; the D gene is possibly TRBD1 (6 bases). V was shortened by 7 bases and J by 0 bases, with 18 bases between the two germline ends. CDR3 size: 16 residues. Germline CDR1 and CDR2: LGHNT and FRNRAP. The CDR3 spells CASAKKLGGLNTEAFF. CDR3 nucleotides: TGTGCTAGTGCTAAAAAATTAGGGGGATTGAACACTGAAGCTTTCTTT. Complete variable domain (other parts from reference TRBV12-5 and TRBJ1-1): DARVTQTPRHKVTEMGQEVTMRCQPILGHNTVFWYRQTMMQGLELLAYFRNRAPLDDSGMPKDRFSAEMPDATLATLKIQPSEPRDSAVYFCASAKKLGGLNTEAFFGQGTRLTVV.

The chain has TRBV6-5 and TRBJ2-5; 8 bases fit TRBD2. Germline V gene data show CDR1 as MNHEY and CDR2 as SVGAGI. The CDR3 has 14 residues. The J segment lost 1 base and the V segment lost 7 bases, leaving 5 bases of the junction unmatched. DNA for the CDR3: TGTGCCAGCACTGAGGCGGGGGGCCAAGAGACCCAGTACTTC. This translates into CASTEAGGQETQYF.

CDR3 in amino acids: CASNSSPSYNSPLHF. For the CDR3, the DNA is TGTGCCAGCAACAGTTCCCCCTCCTATAATTCACCCCTCCACTTT. The rearrangement links TRBV6-5 to TRBJ1-6; D ambiguous. Trimming took 7 bases from V and 0 from J, leaving 10 bases between them. Germline values: CDR1 MNHEY, CDR2 SVGAGI. The CDR3 spans 15 residues.

The CDR3 bases are TGTGCCAGCAGCTTAGGGGGAGGGAGGGTGTGGCAGTACTTC. Its protein product is CASSLGGGRVWQYF. The chain joins TRBV7-8 to TRBJ2-7, with 7 nucleotides matching TRBD2. Germline assignment: CDR1 SGHVS and CDR2 FQNEAQ. Losses at the gene ends were 1 base for V and 9 bases for J; bases not matched to a gene: 9. The CDR3 has 14 residues. Variable domain in full (rest from reference TRBV7-8 and TRBJ2-7): GAGVSQSPRYKVAKRGQDVALRCDPISGHVSLFWYQQALGQGPEFLTYFQNEAQLDKSGLPSDRFFAERPEGSVSTLKIQRTQQEDSAVYLCASSLGGGRVWQYFGPGTRLTVT.

This chain uses TRBV5-4 with TRBJ2-1; maybe TRBD2 (7 bases). The CDR3 contains 15 residues. V was shortened by 2 bases and J by 7 bases, with 16 bases between the two germline ends. Germline loops: CDR1 SGHNT, CDR2 YYREEE (reference sequence). This CDR3 is CASSFGGLGKNEQFF. In nucleotides, the CDR3 is TGTGCCAGCAGCTTCGGGGGGCTGGGTAAAAATGAGCAGTTCTTC.

The chain recombines TRBV18 with TRBJ2-2; 7 nucleotides match TRBD1. The germline CDR1 and CDR2 sequences are KGHSH and LQKENI. There are 14 residues in the CDR3. The ends lost 2 bases at V and 7 bases at J; junction bases unmatched: 4. CDR3 sequence (DNA): TGTGCCAGCTCACCAAACAGGGGAAACGGGGAGCTGTTTTTT. Its protein is CASSPNRGNGELFF.

The chain has TRBV9 and TRBJ2-5, with D possibly being TRBD2 (5 bases). V was shortened by 7 bases and J by 2 bases, with 12 bases between the two germline ends. From germline, CDR1 is SGDLS and CDR2 YYNGEE. There are 13 residues in the CDR3. The CDR3 DNA reads TGTGCCAGCGGGAGCAGGCCTCAAGAGACCCAGTACTTC. Residues: CASGSRPQETQYF.

In its sample, this clone was seen once. The genes are TRBV6-5 and TRBJ1-2; no reliable D call. Germline assignment: CDR1 MNHEY and CDR2 SVGAGI. This CDR3 contains 14 residues. With 4 bases removed from V and 3 bases from J, the gap between germline ends came to 12 bases. CDR3 region: CASSFTFQDYGYTF. In DNA, the CDR3 is TGTGCCAGCAGTTTCACCTTCCAGGACTATGGCTACACCTTC.

The chain uses TRBV5-4 and TRBJ2-7; 9 nucleotides align to TRBD1. Losses at the gene ends were 4 bases for V and 5 bases for J; bases not matched to a gene: 4. Germline assignment: CDR1 SGHNT and CDR2 YYREEE (reference sequence). There are 13 residues in the CDR3. CDR3 region: CASSGQGFNEQYF. The CDR3 DNA sequence: TGTGCCAGCAGCGGACAGGGGTTCAACGAGCAGTACTTC.

The V gene is TRBV5-1, the J gene TRBJ1-1, with D maybe TRBD1 (6 bases). The CDR3 extends over 15 amino acids. Per the germline V gene, CDR1 is SGHRS and CDR2 is YFSETQ. Trimming took off 4 bases at V and 3 bases at J, with 16 bases between the two ends. For the CDR3, the DNA is TGCGCCAGCAGCCTCGCCGGGACAACCGACACTGAAGCTTTCTTT. This translates into CASSLAGTTDTEAFF.

V and J are TRBV29-1 and TRBJ2-1, with D maybe TRBD1 (6 bases). This CDR3 has 14 residues. The germline gives CDR1 SQVTM, CDR2 ANQGSEA. Trimming stripped 6 bases from V and 2 bases from J, with 14 bases between. The CDR3 is CSVAHRDTYNEQFF. The CDR3 region has the DNA TGCAGCGTGGCACATCGGGACACCTACAATGAGCAGTTCTTC.

V and J are TRBV10-3 and TRBJ2-2; maybe TRBD2 (5 bases). The CDR3 has 15 amino acids. The germline V and J ends were trimmed by 3 bases and 3 bases, with 11 bases remaining between them. Looked up from germline, CDR1 is ENHRY and CDR2 is SYGVKD. This CDR3 is CAISEIGGHTGELFF. CDR3 coding DNA: TGTGCCATCAGTGAAATCGGAGGCCACACCGGGGAGCTGTTTTTT.

This clone was counted a few times. The genes are TRBV6-6 and TRBJ1-3; D gene unclear. CDR1 is MNHNY, CDR2 SVGAGI, per germline (reference sequence). The CDR3 consists of 14 residues. The V end was cut by 7 bases, the J end by 0 bases, with 10 bases between. The DNA for the CDR3 is TGTGCCAGCAATCCTCCGGGCTCTGGAAACACCATATATTTT. Its protein is CASNPPGSGNTIYF.

The V and J genes are TRBV5-1 and TRBJ2-1; TRBD2 aligns across 9 bases. CDR3 length: 16 residues. The trim removed 2 bases at V and 8 bases at J, leaving 11 bases unmatched. Germline-derived CDR1 and CDR2 are SGHRS and YFSETQ. The chain's CDR3 is CASSFLAGGGLDEQFF. The CDR3 bases are TGCGCCAGCAGCTTCCTCGCGGGGGGGGGATTAGATGAGCAGTTCTTC.

The sample holds a few counts of this clone. This chain connects TRBV18 to TRBJ1-1; a weak D match, TRBD1 (5 bases). V lost 6 bases to trimming and J lost 3 bases, with 11 bases between them. Germline V gene sequence: CDR1 KGHSH, CDR2 LQKENI. The CDR3 extends over 13 amino acids. The CDR3 loop reads CASSKARDTEAFF. DNA for the CDR3: TGTGCCAGCTCGAAAGCCAGGGACACTGAAGCTTTCTTT.

V and J are TRBV2 and TRBJ2-7, with D possibly being TRBD1 (5 bases). CDR1 SNHLY and CDR2 FYNNEI come from the germline V gene. This CDR3 is 14 amino acids long. V was cut by 7 bases and J by 3 bases, with 16 bases left in between. In DNA, the CDR3 is TGTGCCAGCAAAGGGCAGGGCTCCCTCTACGAGCAGTACTTC. Protein: CASKGQGSLYEQYF.